The 27 T cell receptor beta chains below come from one sample, sequenced in a study of cytomegalovirus exposure and HLA in healthy donors. Use of 60 Vbeta and 13 Jbeta primers characterized the PCR. The assay was immunoSEQ multiplex PCR, and TCRdb's table has in-frame clones only and misses some. The repertoire includes 130,000 to 150,000 clones, 75% to 90% of them detected once, and approximately 4.1% sits in the top ten. The sequencing sample was made of PBMCs. The receptor source for this set is a man aged 35 to 55 in good health and CMV-seronegative.

The chain employs TRBV18 and TRBJ2-3; 8 bases agree with TRBD1. The CDR3 spans 15 residues. V shed 1 base and J 5 bases; nucleotides not matched to a gene: 5. CDR1 and CDR2 from the germline V gene are KGHSH and LQKENI. CDR3: CASSPRTGMGDTQYF. Written as DNA, the CDR3 is TGTGCCAGCTCACCACGGACAGGGATGGGAGATACGCAGTATTTT. Full variable domain (outside the CDR3, taken from reference TRBV18 and TRBJ2-3): NAGVMQNPRHLVRRRGQEARLRCSPMKGHSHVYWYRQLPEEGLKFMVYLQKENIIDESGMPKERFSAEFPKEGPSILRIQQVVRGDSAAYFCASSPRTGMGDTQYFGPGTRLTVL.

This chain links TRBV6-6 with TRBJ2-3, with TRBD1 identical over 9 bases. The trim removed 6 bases at V and 2 bases at J, leaving 3 bases unmatched. CDR1 and CDR2 from the germline V gene are MNHNY and SVGAGI (reference sequence). The CDR3 contains 14 residues. The CDR3 spells CASRGTGYTDTQYF. CDR3 in DNA: TGTGCCAGCAGAGGGACAGGGTACACAGATACGCAGTATTTT.

Only a few counts were recorded for this clone. The rearrangement links TRBV30 to TRBJ1-1, with TRBD1 as a possible D gene (6 bases). V shed 1 base and J shed 3 bases, with 18 bases lying between them. Germline V CDR1 and CDR2: GTSNPN, SVGIG (reference sequence). The CDR3 totals 16 residues. The DNA of the CDR3 is TGTGCCTGGAGTGGGCTACAGGGACGCTGGGACACTGAAGCTTTCTTT. It yields the protein CAWSGLQGRWDTEAFF.

This chain joins TRBV15 and TRBJ2-5, with a tentative D call TRBD2 (7 bases). V lost 0 bases and J 5 bases, leaving 16 bases between the germline ends. Germline V lookup: CDR1 LNHNV, CDR2 YYDKDF (reference sequence). The CDR3 has 16 residues. The CDR3 sequence: CATSRDLRGGGETQYF. Here the CDR3 DNA reads TGTGCCACCAGCAGAGATCTGAGGGGGGGCGGGGAGACCCAGTACTTC.

V and J are TRBV25-1 and TRBJ2-1, with D perhaps TRBD2 (7 bases). The germline V and J ends were trimmed by 8 bases and 3 bases, with 20 bases remaining between them. Germline-derived CDR1 and CDR2 are MGHDK and SYGVNS. The CDR3 extends over 16 amino acids. CDR3 residues: CASPSGWGGLYNEQFF. The CDR3 coding sequence is TGTGCCAGCCCCTCCGGGTGGGGGGGCCTCTACAATGAGCAGTTCTTC.

This chain joins TRBV12-5 and TRBJ2-1; D perhaps matches TRBD2 (5 bases). The germline CDR1 and CDR2 sequences are LGHNT and FRNRAP. V was pared by 6 bases and J by 8 bases, with 14 bases between. CDR3 size: 13 residues. CDR3 protein: CASGSAGFHEQFF. In DNA form, the CDR3 reads TGTGCTAGTGGATCTGCGGGTTTTCATGAGCAGTTCTTC.

This sequence joins TRBV4-1 and TRBJ2-6; 12 positions match TRBD2. CDR1 and CDR2 from the germline V gene are MGHRA and YSYEKL. V trimming: 3 bases; J trimming: 0 bases; junction bases outside the gene matches: 3. The CDR3 length is 18 residues. CDR3 bases: TGCGCCAGCAGCCATACTAGCGGGGGGAACTCTGGGGCCAACGTCCTGACTTTC. This encodes CASSHTSGGNSGANVLTF.

This chain connects TRBV9 to TRBJ1-1, with TRBD1 matching 10 bases. CDR1 and CDR2 from the germline V gene are SGDLS and YYNGEE. V was clipped by 3 bases and J by 1 base; unmatched bases: 3. The CDR3 loop spans 15 amino acids. The CDR3 nucleotides are TGTGCCAGCAGCGAGGGACAGGGGCCGAACACTGAAGCTTTCTTT. Translating gives CASSEGQGPNTEAFF.

The chain links TRBV28 to TRBJ1-5; D remains ambiguous. The CDR3 sequence is 16 residues long. V gave up 5 bases and J gave up 1 base, with 15 bases separating them. Germline V gene lookup returns CDR1 MDHEN and CDR2 SYDVKM. The CDR3 protein is CASSKGTRGSNQPQHF. In DNA, the CDR3 is TGTGCCAGCAGTAAAGGCACGAGAGGGAGCAATCAGCCCCAGCATTTT.

This clone occurred a few times. This sequence joins TRBV9 and TRBJ1-5; 9 nucleotides align to TRBD1. The CDR3 loop spans 14 amino acids. The germline V gene has CDR1 SGDLS and CDR2 YYNGEE. Trimming cost V 3 bases and J 5 bases; bases outside gene matches: 3. CDR3 DNA: TGTGCCAGCAGCGGCCGGGACAGGGATCAGCCCCAGCATTTT. It encodes CASSGRDRDQPQHF.

The DNA of the CDR3 is TGTGCCAGCAGCTTAGGGCTAGCGGGGGGGCAAGAGACCCAGTACTTC. It specifies CASSLGLAGGQETQYF. J is TRBJ2-5 and V is TRBV7-2; 12 bases fit TRBD2. Germline CDR1 and CDR2: SGHTA and FQGNSA. This CDR3 contains 16 residues. V shed 1 base and J 2 bases; nucleotides not matched to a gene: 2.

This chain connects TRBV28 to TRBJ1-2; D is unresolved. This CDR3 has 14 residues. Germline CDR1 reads MDHEN; CDR2 reads SYDVKM. V dropped 5 bases and J dropped 2 bases, with 12 bases sitting between them. In DNA form, the CDR3 reads TGTGCCAGCAGTATCGGAGGGAGCAACTATGGCTACACCTTC. As protein: CASSIGGSNYGYTF.

The rearrangement joins TRBV7-6 to TRBJ1-4, with D perhaps TRBD1 (5 bases). Germline CDR1 is SGHVS and CDR2 is FNYEAQ. V lost 5 bases and J 5 bases, leaving 12 bases between the germline ends. The CDR3 length is 14 residues. The CDR3 sequence is CASSPSDRNEKLFF. The CDR3 nucleotides are TGTGCCAGCAGCCCTTCAGACAGAAATGAAAAACTGTTTTTT.

The chain uses TRBV6-5 and TRBJ1-1; 7 bases agree with TRBD1. This CDR3 region has 14 residues. Per the germline V gene, CDR1 is MNHEY and CDR2 is SVGAGI. The V and J ends lost 7 bases and 2 bases, in that order; junction bases with no gene match: 7. The CDR3 is CASMGQGVNTEAFF. The CDR3, as DNA: TGTGCCAGCATGGGGCAGGGGGTAAACACTGAAGCTTTCTTT.

The CDR3 sequence is CASSPHDRGQGYEQYF. The CDR3 region has the DNA TGTGCCAGCAGCCCCCACGACAGGGGGCAAGGGTACGAGCAGTACTTC. V gene TRBV7-9 combines with J gene TRBJ2-7, with 10 bases aligning to TRBD1. Trimming cost V 5 bases and J 4 bases; bases outside gene matches: 11. Germline loops: CDR1 SEHNR, CDR2 FQNEAQ (reference sequence). This CDR3 comprises 16 residues.

The rearrangement uses TRBV6-5 and TRBJ2-1, with D perhaps matching TRBD2 (5 bases). Germline V CDR1 and CDR2: MNHEY, SVGAGI. This CDR3 is 12 amino acids long. V was trimmed by 6 bases and J by 7 bases, leaving 10 bases between them. The CDR3 here is CASRKPGNEQFF. CDR3 in DNA: TGTGCCAGCAGGAAGCCGGGGAATGAGCAGTTCTTC.

This clone was picked up many times. This sequence joins TRBV5-1 and TRBJ2-7; TRBD2 might be the D (5 bases). Germline CDR1 SGHRS, CDR2 YFSETQ. Trimming pared 3 bases from V and 0 bases from J, leaving 13 bases between. The CDR3 sequence is 15 residues long. The CDR3 loop is CASSSDPGSSYEQYF. CDR3 sequence (DNA): TGCGCCAGCAGCTCCGACCCTGGGAGCTCCTACGAGCAGTACTTC.

CDR3 DNA sequence: TGTGCCAGCACCAGGACAGGAGTCTACGAGCAGTACTTC. The encoded protein is CASTRTGVYEQYF. This chain links TRBV5-8 with TRBJ2-5; the match to TRBD1 covers 7 bases. The closer fit of TRBJ2-7 to the DNA end suggests the J call may be wrong. CDR1 is SGHTS, CDR2 YDEGEE, per germline. This CDR3 comprises 13 residues.

The rearrangement uses TRBV21-1 and TRBJ2-2; TRBD2, the table's D call, was not compared with the DNA. TRBV21-1 has pseudogene status. The CDR3 length is 18 residues. As DNA, the CDR3 is TGTGCCAGCAGCAAAGGTCTCGCGGGGGACTTGAACACCGGGGAGCTGTTTTTT. Its translation: CASSKGLAGDLNTGELFF.

This chain uses TRBV4-1 with TRBJ1-1; possibly TRBD1 for D (6 bases). The CDR3 runs 15 residues. The germline V gene has CDR1 MGHRA and CDR2 YSYEKL. V lost 0 bases and J lost 1, with 9 bases in between. CDR3 DNA sequence: TGCGCCAGCAGCCAAGAAGGGACACCGAACACTGAAGCTTTCTTT. This translates into CASSQEGTPNTEAFF.

The chain links TRBV5-4 to TRBJ2-7, with D possibly being TRBD1 (5 bases). V was pared by 2 bases and J by 2 bases, with 8 bases between. Germline lookup yields CDR1 SGHNT and CDR2 YYREEE (reference sequence). The CDR3 length is 13 residues. CDR3: CASSLGHAYEQYF. As DNA, the CDR3 is TGTGCCAGCAGCTTAGGACATGCCTACGAGCAGTACTTC.

This chain uses TRBV19 with TRBJ2-2; D gene uncertain. Trimming left V 5 bases short and J 5 bases short, with 6 bases between. Germline V gives CDR1 LNHDA, CDR2 SQIVND (reference sequence). This CDR3 has 12 amino acids. CDR3 amino acids: CASSPRTGELFF. CDR3 coding DNA: TGTGCCAGTAGTCCCAGAACCGGGGAGCTGTTTTTT.

The chain couples TRBV27 to TRBJ2-5, with TRBD2 identical over 9 bases. This CDR3 has 14 amino acids. The junction had 1 base not matched to a gene; V was cut back by 2 bases and J by 3 bases. Germline lookup yields CDR1 MNHEY and CDR2 SMNVEV (reference sequence). The CDR3 region has the DNA TGTGCCAGCAGTTTACAGCGGGGGGAAGAGACCCAGTACTTC. As protein: CASSLQRGEETQYF.

The chain is built from TRBV2 and TRBJ2-1; 10 positions match TRBD2. Trimming took 2 bases from V and 5 from J; bases not matched to a gene: 9. Germline V gene lookup returns CDR1 SNHLY and CDR2 FYNNEI. The CDR3 sequence is 17 residues long. This CDR3 is CASSERLAGEGDNEQFF. CDR3 DNA: TGTGCCAGCAGTGAAAGGCTAGCGGGGGAAGGAGACAATGAGCAGTTCTTC.

This sequence joins TRBV6-5 and TRBJ2-2; D ambiguous. Germline CDR1 is MNHEY and CDR2 is SVGAGI. The V and J ends lost 5 bases and 3 bases respectively, with 4 bases between them. This CDR3 spans 12 amino acids. CDR3 sequence reads: CASSRDTGELFF. CDR3 nucleotide sequence: TGTGCCAGCAGTCGGGACACCGGGGAGCTGTTTTTT.

This clone occurred once. The V and J genes are TRBV5-8 and TRBJ2-7, with 9 bases matching TRBD1. Trimming took 4 bases from V and 1 from J; bases not matched to a gene: 12. The CDR3 spans 17 residues. Germline V gene data show CDR1 as SGHTS and CDR2 as YDEGEE. CDR3 DNA: TGTGCCAGCAGCGGGAGGACAGGGGTTCCTTTTTCCTACGAGCAGTACTTC. Translating it yields CASSGRTGVPFSYEQYF.

This sequence joins TRBV7-2 and TRBJ1-4; D ambiguous. This CDR3 is 14 amino acids long. V was cut by 2 bases and J by 8 bases, with 12 bases left in between. Germline V CDR1 and CDR2: SGHTA, FQGNSA. CDR3 DNA: TGTGCCAGCAGCTTATCTCACTCGGGGGAAAAACTGTTTTTT. Residues: CASSLSHSGEKLFF.